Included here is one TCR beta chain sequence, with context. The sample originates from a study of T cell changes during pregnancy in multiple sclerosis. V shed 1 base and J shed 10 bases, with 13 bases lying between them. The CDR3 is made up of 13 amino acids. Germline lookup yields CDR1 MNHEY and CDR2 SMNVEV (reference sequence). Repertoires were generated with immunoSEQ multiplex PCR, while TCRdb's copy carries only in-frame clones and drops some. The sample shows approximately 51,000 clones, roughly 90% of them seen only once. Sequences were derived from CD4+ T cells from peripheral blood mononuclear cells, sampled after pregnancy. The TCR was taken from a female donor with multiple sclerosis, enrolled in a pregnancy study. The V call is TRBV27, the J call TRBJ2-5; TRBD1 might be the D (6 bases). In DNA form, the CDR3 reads TGTGCCAGCAGTTTATTCCAGGGGCACATCCAGTACTTC. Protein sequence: CASSLFQGHIQYF.